This T cell receptor beta chain was observed in a study of T cell responses to AZD1222 COVID-19 vaccine. Study in general: Pooled samples include second doses given at about 4 or 12 weeks.

Profiling relied on immunoSEQ multiplex PCR, and the TCRdb table lists in-frame clones only, not all of them. The sample includes over 90,000 clones, roughly 89% of them seen just once. Whole-study findings and limits: The sample set comprised mostly white British donors with more females, and clonal diversity was possibly underestimated.

In the case of this clone: Its antigen is undetermined.

This CDR3 has 15 residues. J lost 3 bases, V lost 0 bases, and 4 bases had no gene match. In germline, CDR1 is MNHNY, CDR2 SVGAGI (reference sequence). This receptor was obtained from an adult in good health. The chain combines TRBV6-6 with TRBJ2-7, with 8 bases matching TRBD1. Material: peripheral blood, obtained on day 0 of AZD1222 vaccination. The CDR3 loop is CASSYSDTGGYEQYF. The CDR3 region has the DNA TGTGCCAGCAGTTACTCTGATACAGGGGGCTACGAGCAGTACTTC.